Listed below are T cell receptor beta chains from one sample, sequenced in a study of blood T cells in healthy people across ages. TCRdb itself ran the 5' RACE reads through MiXCR, one entry per CDR3 protein. The repertoire includes 1.8 million or so distinct CDR3 sequences, 39% of them detected once, and roughly 23% sits in the top ten. The material sequenced was blood. All receptors derive from a human donor in good health. The CDR3 runs from the conserved cysteine through the conserved F or W. The order of the fields is D gene, V gene, clone size, J gene, CDR3 DNA, CDR3 protein. A D gene is named only where the DNA matches it firmly. Only part of the rows carry a size: once, few, many, or a class if the clone is expanded.

>TRBD1|TRBV6-6|few|TRBJ2-3
TGTGCCAGCAGTTACTCTCGGACAGGGATCACAGATACGCAGTATTTT
CASSYSRTGITDTQYF
>.|TRBV20-1|.|TRBJ2-3
TGCAGTGCTACCGACCTAGGCCAGGGCACAGATACGCAGTATTTT
CSATDLGQGTDTQYF
>TRBD2|TRBV7-9|few|TRBJ2-5
TGTGCCGGCAGTATCGGACTAGACCAAGAGACCCAGTACTTC
CAGSIGLDQETQYF
>.|TRBV29-1|.|TRBJ1-1
TGCAGCGTTGAAGGGTCCGGTTCGACCAGGGGTTTCACTGAAGCTTTCTTT
CSVEGSGSTRGFTEAFF
>.|TRBV7-9|once|TRBJ1-4
TGTGCCGGTCACAGCGACCGAAATGAAAAACTGTTTTTT
CAGHSDRNEKLFF
>.|TRBV7-6|few|TRBJ2-2
TGTGCCAGCAGCTCCGGACTCGTCGGGGAGCTGTTTTTT
CASSSGLVGELFF
>.|TRBV5-1|.|TRBJ1-4
TGCGCCAGCAGCTTGATCCTGGGAGGAACTAATGAAAAACTGTTTTTT
CASSLILGGTNEKLFF
>.|TRBV4-3|.|TRBJ1-1
TGCGCCAGCAGCCAAGGGTGGCAGAACACTGAAGCTTTCTTT
CASSQGWQNTEAFF
>TRBD2|TRBV27|.|TRBJ2-1
TGTGCCAGCAGTTTGGCGGGACTAGCCTATGAGCAGTTCTTC
CASSLAGLAYEQFF
>.|TRBV2|.|TRBJ2-4
TGTGCCAGCACGCTTGAGTGGGAAAACATTCAGTACTTC
CASTLEWENIQYF
>.|TRBV5-1|.|TRBJ1-5
TGCGCCAGCAGTGCGTCACAAGATCAGCCCCAGCATTTT
CASSASQDQPQHF
>.|TRBV9|.|TRBJ1-1
TGTGCCAGCAGGGTAGGGCCAGGGAACACTGAAGCTTTCTTT
CASRVGPGNTEAFF
>.|TRBV4-1|few|TRBJ2-1
TGCGCCAGCAGTCGATGGACTGGAAACAATGAGCAGTTCTTC
CASSRWTGNNEQFF
>.|TRBV20-1|.|TRBJ1-2
TGCAGTGCCAGGAGCAGGGGAGGCTACACCTTC
CSARSRGGYTF
>TRBD2|TRBV11-2|.|TRBJ2-7
TGTGCCAGCAGCTTACACCCGACTGGACTAGCGGGGGCCCTTACCTACGAGCAGTACTTC
CASSLHPTGLAGALTYEQYF
>.|TRBV7-3|.|TRBJ2-1
TGTGCCAGCAGCTTTGGCACAGGTAGTAGTAATGAGCAGTTCTTC
CASSFGTGSSNEQFF
>.|TRBV11-2|few|TRBJ2-5
TGTGCCAGCAGCTTAGGATCAGCAGGGACCCAGTACTTC
CASSLGSAGTQYF
>.|TRBV7-2|.|TRBJ1-2
TGTGCCAGCACCGTGAGGGGGGACTATGGCTACACCTTC
CASTVRGDYGYTF
>TRBD1|TRBV7-9|.|TRBJ2-3
TGTGCCAGCAGCTCTTCGACAGGGGTAGCAGATACGCAGTATTTT
CASSSSTGVADTQYF
>.|TRBV5-1|.|TRBJ2-5
TGCGCCAGCAATAGCGTCTCCGCTGCGGAGACCCAGTACTTC
CASNSVSAAETQYF
>TRBD2|TRBV4-3|few|TRBJ2-1
TGCGCCAGCAGCCAAATAATAAGCGGGGGGAGGGAGCAGTTCTTC
CASSQIISGGREQFF
>TRBD2|TRBV20-1|once|TRBJ2-1
TGCAGTGCTAGCGGGGGGGCGCCCTACAATGAGCAGTTCTTC
CSASGGAPYNEQFF
>.|TRBV7-2|many|TRBJ1-2
TGTGCCAGCAGCTTAGCAGGTTATGGCTACACCTTC
CASSLAGYGYTF
>.|TRBV6-1|.|TRBJ2-6
TGTGCCAGCAGTGAATATTGGCGCTCTGGGGCCAACGTCCTGACTTTC
CASSEYWRSGANVLTF
>TRBD2|TRBV20-1|few|TRBJ2-7
TGCAGTGCTAGAGATGTGCGAGCGGGGATTAACTACGAGCAGTACTTC
CSARDVRAGINYEQYF
>.|TRBV5-1|.|TRBJ2-1
TGCGCCAGCAGCTTGACCCTGATGGATGAGCAGTTCTTC
CASSLTLMDEQFF
>.|TRBV3-1|few|TRBJ2-5
TGTGCCAGCAGCCAAAGGACGATCCAAGAGACCCAGTACTTC
CASSQRTIQETQYF
>TRBD2|TRBV20-1|.|TRBJ2-3
TGCAGTGCTCCCCGAGAGATAGCGGGGGGCCTTACAGATACGCAGTATTTT
CSAPREIAGGLTDTQYF
>TRBD2|TRBV28|.|TRBJ2-7
TGTGCCAGCAGTTTGGCAGCGGGAGTACTGAGCTCCCACGAGCAGTACTTC
CASSLAAGVLSSHEQYF
>TRBD1|TRBV6-2/TRBV6-3|.|TRBJ1-1
TGTGCCAGCAGTTACTATCCGGGACAGGGTCCTGTAACTGAAGCTTTCTTT
CASSYYPGQGPVTEAFF
>.|TRBV15|.|TRBJ1-2
TGTGCCACCAGCAGAAGTCCCTCGGTGGGGTGGGACTATGGCTACACCTTC
CATSRSPSVGWDYGYTF
>TRBD1|TRBV20-1|.|TRBJ2-7
TGCAGTGCGAGGGGTCCCCCGGGACAGGGGGCTGGGGAGCAGTACTTC
CSARGPPGQGAGEQYF
>TRBD1|TRBV4-3|.|TRBJ1-3
TGCGCCAGCAGCCAAGATCTGAGGACAGGGGCTGGAAACACCATATATTTT
CASSQDLRTGAGNTIYF
>TRBD2|TRBV7-9|.|TRBJ2-3
TGTGCCAGCAGCTTAGCCGGACTAGCGGGGGATACGCAGTATTTT
CASSLAGLAGDTQYF
>.|TRBV12-3/TRBV12-4|once|TRBJ1-3
TGTGCCAGCCATGAGAGCTCTGGAAACACCATATATTTT
CASHESSGNTIYF
>TRBD2|TRBV5-1|.|TRBJ2-1
TGCGCCAGCAGCTTGGGGTCGACTAGCGGGGGGGATCATGAGCAGTTCTTC
CASSLGSTSGGDHEQFF
>TRBD1|TRBV4-3|.|TRBJ1-2
TGCGCCAGCAGCCAAGATCCCGGGACAGGGACGGGTGGCTACACCTTC
CASSQDPGTGTGGYTF
>TRBD2|TRBV20-1|few|TRBJ2-1
TGCAGTGCTAGAGTTCGGTCTAGCGGGGGGCATTACAATGAGCAGTTCTTC
CSARVRSSGGHYNEQFF
>.|TRBV20-1|.|TRBJ2-2
TGCAGTGCTCTGAGACAGAACACCGGGGAGCTGTTTTTT
CSALRQNTGELFF
>.|TRBV6-6|few|TRBJ2-1
TGTGCCAGCAGTTACGGGGCTAGCTTCTACAATGAGCAGTTCTTC
CASSYGASFYNEQFF
>.|TRBV28|once|TRBJ2-3
TGTGCCAGCAGTTTTGGTTTTGGGATTGTGGGAGATACGCAGTATTTT
CASSFGFGIVGDTQYF
>.|TRBV6-2/TRBV6-3|.|TRBJ1-1
TGTGCCAGCAGTTACCCGGCCACTGAAGCTTTCTTT
CASSYPATEAFF
>.|TRBV4-1|.|TRBJ2-7
TGCGCCAGCAGCCAGGGGGGAAGGGAGCAGTACTTC
CASSQGGREQYF
>TRBD1|TRBV7-9|.|TRBJ1-6
TGTGCCAGCAGCCCCCACGATGGAGGGACAGGGTATTCACCCCTCCACTTT
CASSPHDGGTGYSPLHF
>TRBD1|TRBV5-1|many|TRBJ1-1
TGCGCCAGCAGCTTCTCAGGACAGGGGGCGTTCGGCACTGAAGCTTTCTTT
CASSFSGQGAFGTEAFF
>TRBD1|TRBV5-8|.|TRBJ2-2
TGTGCCAGCAGCTTGGGATCCCAGCAGGGGGCCGGGGAGCTGTTTTTT
CASSLGSQQGAGELFF
>.|TRBV29-1|.|TRBJ2-2
TGCAGCGGCAAGGGGTCAAGCACCGGGGAGCTGTTTTTT
CSGKGSSTGELFF
>TRBD2|TRBV5-1|.|TRBJ2-1
TGCGCCAGCAACTTGGCTGCTAGCGGGGGGGCTTATGAGCAGTTCTTC
CASNLAASGGAYEQFF
>.|TRBV12-3/TRBV12-4|few|TRBJ1-2
TGTGCCAGCAGTTTTGGCCTCCCGACAGACCCTTATGGCTACACCTTC
CASSFGLPTDPYGYTF
>.|TRBV5-1|many|TRBJ1-6
TGTGCCAGCAGTTTGACAGACAATTCACCCCTCCACTTT
CASSLTDNSPLHF
>TRBD1|TRBV7-2|.|TRBJ2-1
TGTGCCAGCAAACCCGGACAGGGGAGGATCAATGAGCAGTTCTTC
CASKPGQGRINEQFF
>.|TRBV11-1|.|TRBJ1-1
TGTGCCAGCAGCTTGGGAGGGGGGTATTTCGGGGACGACACTGAAGCTTTCTTT
CASSLGGGYFGDDTEAFF
>.|TRBV4-1|few|TRBJ2-5
TGCGCCAGCAGCCCCTTCCCTCTAGGAGAGTACCAAGAGACCCAGTACTTC
CASSPFPLGEYQETQYF
>.|TRBV16|.|TRBJ2-7
TGTGCCAGCAGCCAATTCAGGACAAGCACCTACGAGCAGTACTTC
CASSQFRTSTYEQYF
>.|TRBV29-1|many|TRBJ2-7
TGCAGCGTTGGTCTAGCCCTATCCGAGCAGTACTTC
CSVGLALSEQYF